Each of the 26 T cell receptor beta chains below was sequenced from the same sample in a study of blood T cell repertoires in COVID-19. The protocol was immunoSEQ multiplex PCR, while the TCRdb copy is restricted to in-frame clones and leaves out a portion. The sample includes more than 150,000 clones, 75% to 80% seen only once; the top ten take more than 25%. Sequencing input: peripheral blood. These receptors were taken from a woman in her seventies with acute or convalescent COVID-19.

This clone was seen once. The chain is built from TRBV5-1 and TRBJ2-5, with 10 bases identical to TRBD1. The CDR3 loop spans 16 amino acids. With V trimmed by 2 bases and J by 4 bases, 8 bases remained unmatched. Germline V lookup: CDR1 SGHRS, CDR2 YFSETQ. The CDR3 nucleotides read TGCGCCAGCAGCTTCGGCTTTAGGGACAGGGGAGAGACCCAGTACTTC. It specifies CASSFGFRDRGETQYF.

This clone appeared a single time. CDR3 bases: TGTGCCAGCAGCCAACAATCGACGGGCTCTGGAAACACCATATATTTT. It translates to CASSQQSTGSGNTIYF. The genes are TRBV4-2 and TRBJ1-3, with unresolved D. Germline lookup yields CDR1 LGHNA and CDR2 YNFKEQ. This CDR3 is built from 16 residues. V gave up 2 bases and J gave up 0 bases, with 11 bases separating them.

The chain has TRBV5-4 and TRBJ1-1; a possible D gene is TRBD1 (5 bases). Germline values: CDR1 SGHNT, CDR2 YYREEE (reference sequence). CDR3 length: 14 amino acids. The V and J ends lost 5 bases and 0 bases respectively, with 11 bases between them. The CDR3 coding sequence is TGTGCCAGCAGACCGACGGACATGAACACTGAAGCTTTCTTT. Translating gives CASRPTDMNTEAFF.

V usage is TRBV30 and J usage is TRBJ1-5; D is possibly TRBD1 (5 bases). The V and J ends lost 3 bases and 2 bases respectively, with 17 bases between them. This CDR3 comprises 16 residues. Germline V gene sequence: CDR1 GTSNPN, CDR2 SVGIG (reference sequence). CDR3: CAWSQDTGLGNQPQHF. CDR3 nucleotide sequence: TGTGCCTGGAGCCAGGATACAGGCTTGGGCAATCAGCCCCAGCATTTT.

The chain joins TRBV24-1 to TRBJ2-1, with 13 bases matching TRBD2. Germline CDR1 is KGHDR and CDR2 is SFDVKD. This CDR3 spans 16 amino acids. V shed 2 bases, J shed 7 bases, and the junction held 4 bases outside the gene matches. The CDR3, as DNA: TGTGCCACCAGTGATTCCGGGACTAGCGGGAAGAATGAGCAGTTCTTC. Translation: CATSDSGTSGKNEQFF.

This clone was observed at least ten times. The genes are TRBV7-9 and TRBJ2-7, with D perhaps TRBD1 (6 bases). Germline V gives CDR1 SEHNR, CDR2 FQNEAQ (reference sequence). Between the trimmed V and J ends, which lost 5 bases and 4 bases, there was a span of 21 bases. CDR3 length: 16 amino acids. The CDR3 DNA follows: TGTGCCAGCAGCCGGGACACCAAACAACTGCATTACGAGCAGTACTTC. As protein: CASSRDTKQLHYEQYF.

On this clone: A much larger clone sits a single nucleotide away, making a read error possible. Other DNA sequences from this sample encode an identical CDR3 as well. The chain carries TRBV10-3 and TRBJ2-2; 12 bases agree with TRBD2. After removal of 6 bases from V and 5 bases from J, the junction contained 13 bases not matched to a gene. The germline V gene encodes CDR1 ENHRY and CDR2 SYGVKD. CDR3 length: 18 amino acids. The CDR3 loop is CAIRSLAGGPANTGELFF. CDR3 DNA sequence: TGTGCCATCAGATCCCTAGCGGGAGGGCCGGCTAATACCGGGGAGCTGTTTTTT.

CDR3 DNA sequence: TGTGCCTGGGGGGACAGGCGGCAGCCCTATAATTCACCCCTCCACTTT. This sequence encodes CAWGDRRQPYNSPLHF. V and J are TRBV30 and TRBJ1-6; 8 nucleotides align to TRBD1. J was trimmed by 2 bases and V by 5 bases; bases with no gene match: 8. The CDR3 length is 16 residues. Germline CDR1 and CDR2: GTSNPN and SVGIG (reference sequence).

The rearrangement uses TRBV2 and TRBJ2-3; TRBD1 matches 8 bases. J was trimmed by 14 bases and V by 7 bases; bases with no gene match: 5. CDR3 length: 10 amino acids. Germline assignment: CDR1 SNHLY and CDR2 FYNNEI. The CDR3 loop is CASTGTGPYF. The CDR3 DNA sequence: TGTGCCAGCACCGGGACAGGTCCGTATTTT.

The CDR3 here is CASSIGQGRDTQYF. The DNA for the CDR3 is TGCGCCAGCAGTATTGGACAGGGCAGGGATACGCAGTATTTT. The chain employs TRBV10-1 and TRBJ2-3; the match to TRBD1 covers 8 bases. The CDR3 runs to 14 residues. Germline CDR1 is WNHNN and CDR2 is SYGVQD (reference sequence). J gave up 6 bases and V 5 bases, and 7 bases lay outside the gene matches.

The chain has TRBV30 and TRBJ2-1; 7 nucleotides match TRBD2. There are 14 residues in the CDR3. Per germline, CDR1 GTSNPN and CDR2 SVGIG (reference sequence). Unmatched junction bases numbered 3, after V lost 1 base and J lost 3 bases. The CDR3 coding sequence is TGTGCCTGGAGTGCTGGCGGGAGCTACAATGAGCAGTTCTTC. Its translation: CAWSAGGSYNEQFF. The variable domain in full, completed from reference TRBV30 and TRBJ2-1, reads SQTIHQWPATLVQPVGSPLSLECTVEGTSNPNLYWYRQAAGRGLQLLFYSVGIGQISSEVPQNLSASRPQDRQFILSSKKLLLSDSGFYLCAWSAGGSYNEQFFGPGTRLTVL.

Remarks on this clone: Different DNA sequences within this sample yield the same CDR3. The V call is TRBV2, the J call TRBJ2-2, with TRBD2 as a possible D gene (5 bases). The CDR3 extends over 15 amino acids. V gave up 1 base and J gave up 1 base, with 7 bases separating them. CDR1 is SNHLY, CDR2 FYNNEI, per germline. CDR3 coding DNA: TGTGCCAGCAGTGAAGATAGCGTGAACACCGGGGAGCTGTTTTTT. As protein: CASSEDSVNTGELFF.

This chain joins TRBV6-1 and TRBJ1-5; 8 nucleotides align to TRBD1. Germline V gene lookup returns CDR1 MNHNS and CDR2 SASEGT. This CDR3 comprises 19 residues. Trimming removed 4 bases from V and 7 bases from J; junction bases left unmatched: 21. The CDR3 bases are TGTGCCAGCAGTGGGGGGAGATGGTACGGACAGGGCTTCGGCCAGCCCCAGCATTTT. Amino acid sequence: CASSGGRWYGQGFGQPQHF.

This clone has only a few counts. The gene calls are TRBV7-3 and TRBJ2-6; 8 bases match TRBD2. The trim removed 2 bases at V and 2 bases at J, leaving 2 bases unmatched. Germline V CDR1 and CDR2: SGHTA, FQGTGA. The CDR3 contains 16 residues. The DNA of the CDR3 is TGTGCCAGCAGCTTATCGGGAGGGGCTGGGGCCAACGTCCTGACTTTC. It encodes CASSLSGGAGANVLTF. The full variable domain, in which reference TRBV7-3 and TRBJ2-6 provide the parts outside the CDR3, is GAGVSQTPSNKVTEKGKYVELRCDPISGHTALYWYRQSLGQGPEFLIYFQGTGAADDSGLPNDRFFAVRPEGSVSTLKIQRTERGDSAVYLCASSLSGGAGANVLTFGAGSRLTVL.

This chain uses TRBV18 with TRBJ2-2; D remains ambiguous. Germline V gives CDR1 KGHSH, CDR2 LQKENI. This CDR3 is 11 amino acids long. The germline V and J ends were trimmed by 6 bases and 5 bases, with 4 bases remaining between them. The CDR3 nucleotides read TGTGCCAGCTCTCAGACCGGGGAGCTGTTTTTT. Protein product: CASSQTGELFF.

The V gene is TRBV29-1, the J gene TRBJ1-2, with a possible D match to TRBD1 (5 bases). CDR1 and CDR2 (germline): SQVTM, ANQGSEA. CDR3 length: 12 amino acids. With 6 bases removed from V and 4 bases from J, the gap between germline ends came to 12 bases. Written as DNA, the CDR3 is TGCAGCGTCGGCGACAGTCTCTATGGCTACACCTTC. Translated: CSVGDSLYGYTF.

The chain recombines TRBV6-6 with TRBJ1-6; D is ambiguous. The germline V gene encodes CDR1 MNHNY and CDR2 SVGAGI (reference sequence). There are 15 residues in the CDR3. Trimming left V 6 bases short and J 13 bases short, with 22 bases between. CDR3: CASRRDLTAPRPLHF. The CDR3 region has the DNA TGTGCCAGCAGACGAGACCTCACGGCCCCTAGGCCCCTCCACTTT.

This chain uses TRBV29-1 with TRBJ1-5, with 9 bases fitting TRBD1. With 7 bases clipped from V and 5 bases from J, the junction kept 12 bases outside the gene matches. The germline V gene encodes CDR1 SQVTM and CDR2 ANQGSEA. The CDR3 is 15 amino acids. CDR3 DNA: TGCAGCGCCGATTACTTGGACAGGGGCTATCAGCCCCAGCATTTT. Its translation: CSADYLDRGYQPQHF. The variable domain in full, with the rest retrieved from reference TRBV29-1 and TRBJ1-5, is SAVISQKPSRDICQRGTSLTIQCQVDSQVTMMFWYRQQPGQSLTLIATANQGSEATYESGFVIDKFPISRPNLTFSTLTVSNMSPEDSSIYLCSADYLDRGYQPQHFGDGTRLSIL.

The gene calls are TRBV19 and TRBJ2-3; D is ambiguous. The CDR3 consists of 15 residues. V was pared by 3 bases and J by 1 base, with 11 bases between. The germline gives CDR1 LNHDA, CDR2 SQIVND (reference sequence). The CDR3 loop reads CASSISSMGTDTQYF. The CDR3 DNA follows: TGTGCCAGTAGTATTTCAAGCATGGGCACAGATACGCAGTATTTT.

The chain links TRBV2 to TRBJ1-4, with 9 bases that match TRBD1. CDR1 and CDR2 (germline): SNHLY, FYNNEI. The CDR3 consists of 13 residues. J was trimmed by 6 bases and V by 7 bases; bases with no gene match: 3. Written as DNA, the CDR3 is TGTGCCAGCACCGGGGACAGGGATGAAAAACTGTTTTTT. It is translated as CASTGDRDEKLFF.

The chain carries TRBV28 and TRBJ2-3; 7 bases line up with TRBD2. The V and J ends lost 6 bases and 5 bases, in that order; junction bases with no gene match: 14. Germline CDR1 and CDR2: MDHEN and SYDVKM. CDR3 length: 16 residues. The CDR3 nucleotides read TGTGCCAGCAGCCCCCTTCTCCGCGGGAGTAAAGATACGCAGTATTTT. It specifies CASSPLLRGSKDTQYF. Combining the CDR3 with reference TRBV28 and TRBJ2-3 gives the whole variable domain DVKVTQSSRYLVKRTGEKVFLECVQDMDHENMFWYRQDPGLGLRLIYFSYDVKMKEKGDIPEGYSVSREKKERFSLILESASTNQTSMYLCASSPLLRGSKDTQYFGPGTRLTVL.

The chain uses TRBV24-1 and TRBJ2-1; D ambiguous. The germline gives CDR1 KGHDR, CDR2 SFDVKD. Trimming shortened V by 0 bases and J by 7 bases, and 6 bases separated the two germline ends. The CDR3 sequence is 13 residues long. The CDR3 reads CATSDLHRNEQFF. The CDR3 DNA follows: TGTGCCACCAGTGATTTGCATCGGAATGAGCAGTTCTTC.

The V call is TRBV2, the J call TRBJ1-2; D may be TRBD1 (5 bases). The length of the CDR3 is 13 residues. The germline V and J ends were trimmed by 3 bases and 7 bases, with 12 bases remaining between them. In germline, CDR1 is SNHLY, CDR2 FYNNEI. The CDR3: CASSDTRGGGYTF. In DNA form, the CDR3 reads TGTGCCAGCAGTGATACACGGGGGGGTGGCTACACCTTC. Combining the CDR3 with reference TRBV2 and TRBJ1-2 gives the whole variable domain EPEVTQTPSHQVTQMGQEVILRCVPISNHLYFYWYRQILGQKVEFLVSFYNNEISEKSEIFDDQFSVERPDGSNFTLKIRSTKLEDSAMYFCASSDTRGGGYTFGSGTRLTVV.

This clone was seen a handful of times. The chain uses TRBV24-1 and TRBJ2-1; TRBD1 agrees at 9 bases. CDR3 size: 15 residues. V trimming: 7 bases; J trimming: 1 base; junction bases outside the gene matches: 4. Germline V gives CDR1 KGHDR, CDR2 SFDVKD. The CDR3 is CATRGQGLSYNEQFF. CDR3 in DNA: TGTGCCACCAGGGGACAGGGCCTATCCTACAATGAGCAGTTCTTC.

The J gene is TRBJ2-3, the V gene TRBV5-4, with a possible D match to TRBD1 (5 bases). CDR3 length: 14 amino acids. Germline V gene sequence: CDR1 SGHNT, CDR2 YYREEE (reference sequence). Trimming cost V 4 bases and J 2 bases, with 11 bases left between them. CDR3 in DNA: TGTGCCAGCAGCCCCCGACAGAACACAGATACGCAGTATTTT. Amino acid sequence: CASSPRQNTDTQYF.

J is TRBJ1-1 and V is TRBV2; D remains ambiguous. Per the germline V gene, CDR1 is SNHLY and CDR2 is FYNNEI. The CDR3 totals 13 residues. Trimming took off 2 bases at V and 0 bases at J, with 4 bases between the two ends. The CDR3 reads CASSELLNTEAFF. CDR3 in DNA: TGTGCCAGCAGTGAACTCCTGAACACTGAAGCTTTCTTT. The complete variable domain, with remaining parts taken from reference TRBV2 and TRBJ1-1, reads EPEVTQTPSHQVTQMGQEVILRCVPISNHLYFYWYRQILGQKVEFLVSFYNNEISEKSEIFDDQFSVERPDGSNFTLKIRSTKLEDSAMYFCASSELLNTEAFFGQGTRLTVV.